The 25 T cell receptor beta chains reported below all come from one sample, sequenced in a study of T cells after yellow fever vaccination. MiXCR was run by TCRdb on the 5' RACE reads, yielding one entry per CDR3 protein. The sample has under 300,000 distinct CDR3 sequences; around 6.7% are singletons. Here the sequenced sample was CD4+ T cells sorted from PBMCs, taken on the day of the yellow fever booster vaccination. These receptors came from a man in his thirties or forties who received the YFV17D yellow fever vaccine.

This clonotype showed up just a few times. In DNA form, the CDR3 reads TGTGCCAGCAGCTGGCCGGGACTTCAGTACTTC. Encoded protein: CASSWPGLQYF. The V gene is TRBV7-8, the J gene TRBJ2-4; tentatively, D is TRBD1 or TRBD2 (5 bases each). V lost 4 bases to trimming and J lost 11 bases, with 9 bases between them. The CDR3 has 11 residues. Germline V gene sequence: CDR1 SGHVS, CDR2 FQNEAQ.

In its sample, this clonotype was seen a few times. This chain joins TRBV9 and TRBJ1-6; D call uncertain. The CDR3 spans 15 residues. From germline, CDR1 is SGDLS and CDR2 YYNGEE. Deletions cut 4 bases from V and 6 bases from J, with 14 bases between. The CDR3: CASSPNRQTNSPLHF. For the CDR3, the DNA is TGTGCCAGCAGCCCCAACAGACAAACTAATTCACCCCTCCACTTT.

Many counts were recorded for this clonotype. The CDR3 region has the DNA TGTGCCAGCAGTTTGGGGGGCGTCCCAGGCGGAAACACCATATATTTT. This translates into CASSLGGVPGGNTIYF. The chain couples TRBV12-3 or TRBV12-4 to TRBJ1-3; a possible D gene is TRBD1 (6 bases). CDR3 length equals 16 residues. V was shortened by 3 bases and J by 4 bases, with 16 bases between the two germline ends.

This clonotype was found a few times. This chain joins TRBV11-2 and TRBJ2-3, with D tentatively TRBD2 (5 bases). This CDR3 spans 14 amino acids. Trimming took 3 bases from V and 4 from J, leaving 11 bases between them. The germline gives CDR1 SGHAT, CDR2 FQNNGV. CDR3 protein: CASSLGGRPDTQYF. The CDR3 DNA sequence: TGTGCCAGCAGCTTGGGCGGGCGGCCAGATACGCAGTATTTT.

In this sample, this clonotype turned up many times. The V and J genes are TRBV7-2 and TRBJ2-2, with 14 nucleotides matching TRBD2. Germline V gives CDR1 SGHTA, CDR2 FQGNSA. The CDR3 contains 17 residues. The V segment lost 2 bases and the J segment 5 bases; nucleotides outside the gene matches: 4. CDR3 sequence reads: CASSLFGTSGRTGELFF. In nucleotides, the CDR3 is TGTGCCAGCAGCTTATTCGGGACTAGCGGGAGAACCGGGGAGCTGTTTTTT.

This clonotype has a count of ten or more. The chain is built from TRBV6-5 and TRBJ1-1; 7 bases map to TRBD1. This CDR3 is built from 13 residues. V was pared by 6 bases and J by 11 bases, with 12 bases of the junction left unmatched. Germline V gene data show CDR1 as MNHEY and CDR2 as SVGAGI. This chain's CDR3 is CASRAQGWGKAFF. DNA of the CDR3: TGTGCCAGCAGAGCACAGGGGTGGGGTAAGGCTTTCTTT.

This clonotype was observed at least ten times. The chain combines TRBV5-1 with TRBJ2-7, with D perhaps TRBD2 (6 bases). The length of the CDR3 is 14 residues. V was trimmed by 3 bases and J by 0 bases, leaving 10 bases between them. CDR1 is SGHRS, CDR2 YFSETQ, per germline. CDR3 amino acids: CASSWGDRSYEQYF. CDR3 DNA sequence: TGCGCCAGCAGCTGGGGGGACCGCTCCTACGAGCAGTACTTC. The full variable domain, with the rest looked up from reference TRBV5-1 and TRBJ2-7, is KAGVTQTPRYLIKTRGQQVTLSCSPISGHRSVSWYQQTPGQGLQFLFEYFSETQRNKGNFPGRFSGRQFSNSRSEMNVSTLELGDSALYLCASSWGDRSYEQYFGPGTRLTVT.

This clonotype was seen ten or more times. V is TRBV20-1 and J is TRBJ1-5, with D tentatively TRBD1 (6 bases). The CDR3 is 14 residues long. V gave up 4 bases and J gave up 5 bases, with 15 bases separating them. Germline values: CDR1 DFQATT, CDR2 SNEGSKA (reference sequence). The CDR3, as DNA: TGCAGTGCTACCGGGGGGCAGGGTTATCAGCCCCAGCATTTT. Encoded protein: CSATGGQGYQPQHF.

The V gene is TRBV6-5, the J gene TRBJ2-3; 13 bases fit TRBD2. V gave up 3 bases and J gave up 3 bases; unmatched junction bases: 3. This CDR3 contains 16 residues. The germline CDR1 and CDR2 sequences are MNHEY and SVGAGI. The CDR3 sequence: CASSYGLAGVTDTQYF. The CDR3 coding sequence is TGTGCCAGCAGTTATGGACTAGCGGGAGTAACAGATACGCAGTATTTT.

This clonotype appeared many times. The CDR3 sequence is CASTRTGKLYEQYF. The CDR3, as DNA: TGTGCCAGCACCAGGACAGGGAAGCTCTACGAGCAGTACTTC. V usage is TRBV28 and J usage is TRBJ2-7; 8 nucleotides agree with TRBD1. The CDR3 sequence is 14 residues long. The V segment lost 7 bases and the J segment 3 bases; nucleotides outside the gene matches: 8. Germline-derived CDR1 and CDR2 are MDHEN and SYDVKM.

Only a few counts were recorded for this clonotype. V gene TRBV7-2 combines with J gene TRBJ1-5; TRBD1 agrees at 7 bases. Germline CDR1 and CDR2: SGHTA and FQGNSA. Trimming cost V 8 bases and J 5 bases; bases outside gene matches: 6. CDR3 length: 13 amino acids. CDR3 protein: CASGVRGHQPQHF. Here the CDR3 DNA reads TGTGCCAGCGGAGTGAGGGGGCATCAGCCCCAGCATTTT.

This clonotype appeared a few times. This rearrangement joins TRBV4-3 to TRBJ2-5; D is ambiguous. Trimming took 4 bases from V and 4 from J, leaving 10 bases between them. The germline V gene encodes CDR1 LGHNA and CDR2 YSLEER. The CDR3 sequence is 13 residues long. CDR3 nucleotides: TGCGCCAGCAGCCGCGGACGGACAGAGACCCAGTACTTC. Its protein product is CASSRGRTETQYF.

In its sample, this clonotype was seen a few times. The chain recombines TRBV20-1 with TRBJ1-3, with unresolved D. Trimming left V 7 bases short and J 2 bases short, with 15 bases between. Germline values: CDR1 DFQATT, CDR2 SNEGSKA (reference sequence). CDR3 length: 14 amino acids. This chain's CDR3 is CSVLTADPGNTIYF. The DNA of the CDR3 is TGCAGTGTCTTGACTGCCGACCCTGGAAACACCATATATTTT.

At least ten counts were recorded for this clonotype. The V and J genes are TRBV7-2 and TRBJ2-7, with 7 nucleotides matching TRBD2. Unmatched junction bases numbered 8, after V lost 3 bases and J lost 9 bases. CDR3 size: 13 residues. Looked up from germline, CDR1 is SGHTA and CDR2 is FQGNSA. DNA of the CDR3: TGTGCCAGCAGCTTCCCCCTCACGGGGGGGCAGTACTTC. The encoded protein is CASSFPLTGGQYF.

The genes are TRBV5-4 and TRBJ2-5; no clear D. Germline loops: CDR1 SGHNT, CDR2 YYREEE (reference sequence). V dropped 0 bases and J dropped 5 bases, with 8 bases sitting between them. This CDR3 is 13 amino acids long. In DNA form, the CDR3 reads TGTGCCAGCAGCTTGGGAGATAGCGAGACCCAGTACTTC. Amino acids: CASSLGDSETQYF.

This clonotype showed up just a few times. The chain is built from TRBV12-3 or TRBV12-4 and TRBJ1-2, with 7 bases fitting TRBD1. The J segment lost 2 bases and the V segment lost 5 bases, leaving 5 bases of the junction unmatched. The CDR3 extends over 14 amino acids. Here the CDR3 reads CASSATGKNYGYTF. The DNA for the CDR3 is TGTGCCAGCAGTGCGACAGGGAAGAACTATGGCTACACCTTC.

The chain combines TRBV5-1 with TRBJ2-2, with 12 bases lining up with TRBD2. Unmatched junction bases numbered 4, after V lost 4 bases and J lost 6 bases. This CDR3 is 15 amino acids long. Germline CDR1 is SGHRS and CDR2 is YFSETQ. The CDR3 DNA is TGCGCCAGCAGCCGACTAGCGGGAGAGGCCGGGGAGCTGTTTTTT. It codes for CASSRLAGEAGELFF.

The V and J genes are TRBV5-1 and TRBJ2-5; D is unresolved. This CDR3 is 13 amino acids long. V lost 2 bases and J 2 bases, leaving 7 bases between the germline ends. Germline-derived CDR1 and CDR2 are SGHRS and YFSETQ. CDR3 amino acids: CASSFTLQETQYF. For the CDR3, the DNA is TGCGCCAGCAGCTTCACACTTCAAGAGACCCAGTACTTC. The full variable domain, in which reference TRBV5-1 and TRBJ2-5 provide the parts outside the CDR3, is KAGVTQTPRYLIKTRGQQVTLSCSPISGHRSVSWYQQTPGQGLQFLFEYFSETQRNKGNFPGRFSGRQFSNSRSEMNVSTLELGDSALYLCASSFTLQETQYFGPGTRLLVL.

This clonotype was picked up many times. This rearrangement joins TRBV4-3 to TRBJ2-3; 7 bases align to TRBD2. Germline trimming cut 0 bases from V and 4 bases from J; bases unmatched to any gene: 7. CDR1 and CDR2 from the germline V gene are LGHNA and YSLEER. This CDR3 is 16 amino acids long. The CDR3: CASSQDLRGLADTQYF. The CDR3 DNA reads as TGCGCCAGCAGCCAAGATTTGCGCGGACTAGCAGATACGCAGTATTTT.

This clonotype occurred a few times. This chain joins TRBV28 and TRBJ2-5; weak D call: TRBD1 (8 bases). V shed 4 bases and J shed 5 bases, with 14 bases lying between them. The CDR3 covers 14 residues. Germline values: CDR1 MDHEN, CDR2 SYDVKM. The CDR3 is CASSSSQGGETQYF. Here the CDR3 DNA reads TGTGCCAGCAGTTCCTCACAGGGGGGGGAGACCCAGTACTTC.

This clonotype has at least ten counts. The J gene is TRBJ1-2, the V gene TRBV5-6, with 9 bases lining up with TRBD1. From germline, CDR1 is SGHDT and CDR2 YYEEEE. There are 16 residues in the CDR3. V dropped 4 bases and J dropped 4; count of bases not matched to a gene: 11. The CDR3 DNA reads as TGTGCCAGCAGCGCCGGGGACAGGGTTCGTGGCTATGGCTACACCTTC. Its translation is CASSAGDRVRGYGYTF. Drawing the rest from reference TRBV5-6 and TRBJ1-2, the complete variable domain is DAGVTQSPTHLIKTRGQQVTLRCSPKSGHDTVSWYQQALGQGPQFIFQYYEEEERQRGNFPDRFSGHQFPNYSSELNVNALLLGDSALYLCASSAGDRVRGYGYTFGSGTRLTVV.

This clonotype has more than one count but fewer than ten. V is TRBV24-1 and J is TRBJ2-5, with 9 bases fitting TRBD2. V shed 3 bases and J 2 bases; nucleotides not matched to a gene: 9. Germline CDR1 and CDR2: KGHDR and SFDVKD. The CDR3 length is 17 residues. The CDR3 nucleotides are TGTGCCACCAGTGATCCCCTCCGCCTAGCGGGACAAGAGACCCAGTACTTC. It specifies CATSDPLRLAGQETQYF.

This clonotype has ten or more counts. The chain uses TRBV20-1 and TRBJ2-7; the D gene is possibly TRBD1 (5 bases). There are 13 residues in the CDR3. Germline assignment: CDR1 DFQATT and CDR2 SNEGSKA (reference sequence). This chain's CDR3 is CSPLQQGSYEQYF. The CDR3 DNA follows: TGCAGCCCGCTACAGCAGGGCTCCTACGAGCAGTACTTC.

In this sample, this clonotype turned up many times. This rearrangement joins TRBV4-1 to TRBJ2-7; D call uncertain. The V gene's germline CDR1 is MGHRA and CDR2 YSYEKL. The ends were cut back, 0 bases at V and 4 bases at J, with 13 bases in the middle. The CDR3 runs to 15 residues. The CDR3, as DNA: TGCGCCAGCAGCCAAGAGGATTGGTATGAGTACGAGCAGTACTTC. Translated, it gives CASSQEDWYEYEQYF.

The table lists this clonotype with many counts. This chain links TRBV12-3 or TRBV12-4 with TRBJ2-7, with D uncertain. The CDR3 consists of 12 residues. V dropped 8 bases and J dropped 3 bases, with 11 bases sitting between them. The CDR3 loop reads CASARTIYEQYF. CDR3 DNA sequence: TGTGCCAGCGCGCGGACCATCTACGAGCAGTACTTC.